There are many counts of the clone carrying this T cell receptor (beta chain). Its specificity is unknown. The data were obtained in a study of neurological immune-mediated disorders. V lost 5 bases, J lost 3 bases, and 5 bases stayed unmatched. Germline V gene sequence: CDR1 SGHVS, CDR2 FNYEAQ. There are 14 residues in the CDR3. The study, taken as a whole, reports: Expanded clones shared no CDR3 amino acid sequences across subjects, suggesting private repertoires in all groups.

The cDNA was generated through 5'RACE incorporating 10-nucleotide random UMIs. TCRdb independently ran MiXCR on the 5' RACE reads; one entry per CDR3 protein. Here the sample spans about 15,000 distinct CDR3 sequences, 3.5% being singletons. Healthy controls comprised blood bank volunteers in Maryland, USA. Sorted libraries drew on 1 million CD4+ or CD8+ T cells. V is TRBV7-6 and J is TRBJ2-7; 9 nucleotides agree with TRBD1. The receptor's source is a middle-aged woman in good health. The sequenced sample consisted of CD8+ T cells from blood. The CDR3 protein is CASSRTGEGYEQYF. The CDR3 nucleotides are TGTGCCAGCAGCCGGACAGGGGAGGGCTACGAGCAGTACTTC.